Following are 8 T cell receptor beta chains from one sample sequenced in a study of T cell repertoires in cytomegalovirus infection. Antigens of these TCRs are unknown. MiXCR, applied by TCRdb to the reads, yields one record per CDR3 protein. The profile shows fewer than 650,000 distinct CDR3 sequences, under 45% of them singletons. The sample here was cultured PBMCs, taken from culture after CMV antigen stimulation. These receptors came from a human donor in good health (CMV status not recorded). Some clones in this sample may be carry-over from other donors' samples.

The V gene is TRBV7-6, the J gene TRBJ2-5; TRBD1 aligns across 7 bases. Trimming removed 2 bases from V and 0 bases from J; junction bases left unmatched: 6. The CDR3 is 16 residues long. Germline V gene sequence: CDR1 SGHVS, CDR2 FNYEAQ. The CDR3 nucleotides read TGTGCCAGCAGCTTATATCCCGGGACAGACCAAGAGACCCAGTACTTC. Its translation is CASSLYPGTDQETQYF.

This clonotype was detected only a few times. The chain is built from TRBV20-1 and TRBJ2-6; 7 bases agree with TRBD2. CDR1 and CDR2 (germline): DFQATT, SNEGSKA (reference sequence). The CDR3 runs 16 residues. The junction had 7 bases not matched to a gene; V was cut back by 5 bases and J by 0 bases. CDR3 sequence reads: CSAGAGDSSGANVLTF. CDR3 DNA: TGCAGTGCTGGGGCGGGAGACTCCTCTGGGGCCAACGTCCTGACTTTC.

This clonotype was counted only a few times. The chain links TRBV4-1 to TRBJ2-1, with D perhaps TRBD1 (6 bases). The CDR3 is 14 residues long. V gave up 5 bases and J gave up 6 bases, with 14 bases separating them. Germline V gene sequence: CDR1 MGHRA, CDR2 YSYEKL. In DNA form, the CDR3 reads TGCGCCAGCAGCAAGCTTACAGGGATCAATGAGCAGTTCTTC. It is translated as CASSKLTGINEQFF.

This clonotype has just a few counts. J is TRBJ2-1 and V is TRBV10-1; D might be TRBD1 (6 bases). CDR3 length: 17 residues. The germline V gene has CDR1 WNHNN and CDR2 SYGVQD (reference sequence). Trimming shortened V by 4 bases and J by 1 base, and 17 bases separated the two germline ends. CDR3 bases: TGCGCCAGCAGTGGATTGGGTTTGCAGGGGTCCTACAATGAGCAGTTCTTC. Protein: CASSGLGLQGSYNEQFF.

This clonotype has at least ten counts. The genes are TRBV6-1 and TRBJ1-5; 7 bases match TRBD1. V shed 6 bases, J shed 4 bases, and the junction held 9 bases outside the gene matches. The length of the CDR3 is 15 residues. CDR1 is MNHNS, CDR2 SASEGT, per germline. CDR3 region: CASRLYTGDNQPQHF. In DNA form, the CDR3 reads TGTGCCAGCAGGCTTTACACAGGGGATAATCAGCCCCAGCATTTT.

The CDR3 nucleotides are TGTGCCAACAGCCCCGAGACGGGCGAGCAGTACTTC. The encoded protein is CANSPETGEQYF. This chain connects TRBV12-3 or TRBV12-4 to TRBJ2-7; D is unresolved. V was trimmed by 10 bases and J by 6 bases, leaving 16 bases between them. There are 12 residues in the CDR3.

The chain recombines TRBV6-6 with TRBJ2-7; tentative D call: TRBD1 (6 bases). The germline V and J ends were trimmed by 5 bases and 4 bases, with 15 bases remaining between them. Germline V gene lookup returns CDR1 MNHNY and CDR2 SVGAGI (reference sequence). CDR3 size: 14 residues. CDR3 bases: TGTGCCAGCAGTAGGGTTCCTACAGGGTACGAGCAGTACTTC. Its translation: CASSRVPTGYEQYF.

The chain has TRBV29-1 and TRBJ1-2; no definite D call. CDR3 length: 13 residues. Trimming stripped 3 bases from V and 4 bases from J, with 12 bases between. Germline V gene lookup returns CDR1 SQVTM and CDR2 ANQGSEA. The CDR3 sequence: CSVDLGLGYGYTF. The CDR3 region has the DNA TGCAGCGTTGATCTGGGCTTGGGCTATGGCTACACCTTC.